The TCR beta chain under discussion was sequenced for a study of shared clonotypes between healthy human individuals. Findings of the study overall: It was the few donors that limited the genetic and exposure-history diversity represented.

Profiling relied on immunoSEQ multiplex PCR, and the TCRdb table lists in-frame clones only, not all of them. Altogether approximately 470,000 clones are present, approximately 84% being singletons, with the ten largest covering 10% to 15%. Worth noting for this clone: As yet, its antigen is unknown. Other DNA sequences in the same sample also yield this CDR3.

The CDR3 loop spans 14 amino acids. The germline V gene encodes CDR1 SEHNR and CDR2 FQNEAQ (reference sequence). V lost 5 bases, J lost 1 base, and 4 bases stayed unmatched. The J gene is TRBJ2-5, the V gene TRBV7-9, with TRBD1 matching 7 bases. This TCR was sampled from a woman in her thirties or forties in good health. Some clones in this sample may be carry-over from other donors' samples. The sequenced material came from PBMCs. CDR3 residues: CASSRAGGQETQYF. CDR3 DNA: TGTGCCAGCAGCCGAGCAGGGGGCCAAGAGACCCAGTACTTC.